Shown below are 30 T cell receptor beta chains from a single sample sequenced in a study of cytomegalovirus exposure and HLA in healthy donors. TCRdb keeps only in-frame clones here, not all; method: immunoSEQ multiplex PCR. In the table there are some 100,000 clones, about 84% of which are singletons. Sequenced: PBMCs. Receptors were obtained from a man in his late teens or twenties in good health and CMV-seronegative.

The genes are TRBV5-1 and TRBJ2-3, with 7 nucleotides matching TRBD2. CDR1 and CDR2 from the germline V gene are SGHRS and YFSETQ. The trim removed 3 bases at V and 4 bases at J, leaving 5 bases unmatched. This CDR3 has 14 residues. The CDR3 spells CASSSGLAADTQYF. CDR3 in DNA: TGCGCCAGCAGCTCCGGGCTAGCGGCAGATACGCAGTATTTT.

The CDR3 protein is CASSLDRGLPNYGYTF. The CDR3 DNA follows: TGTGCCAGCAGCTTGGACAGGGGACTCCCTAACTATGGCTACACCTTC. The genes are TRBV7-9 and TRBJ1-2; 9 bases fit TRBD1. Germline V gene sequence: CDR1 SEHNR, CDR2 FQNEAQ (reference sequence). Trimming cost V 3 bases and J 0 bases; bases outside gene matches: 5. This CDR3 region has 16 residues.

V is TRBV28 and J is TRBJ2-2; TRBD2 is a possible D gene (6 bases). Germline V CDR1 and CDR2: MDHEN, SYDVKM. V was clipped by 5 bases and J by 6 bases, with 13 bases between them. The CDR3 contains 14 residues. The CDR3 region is CASSIGEVAGELFF. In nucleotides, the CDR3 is TGTGCCAGCAGTATAGGGGAGGTGGCCGGGGAGCTGTTTTTT.

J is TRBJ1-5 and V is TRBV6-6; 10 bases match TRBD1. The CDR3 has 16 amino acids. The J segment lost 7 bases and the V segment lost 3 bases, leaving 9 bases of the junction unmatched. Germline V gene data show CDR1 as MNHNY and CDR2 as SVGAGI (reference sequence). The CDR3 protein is CASSYLMDRGDQPQHF. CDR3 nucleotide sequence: TGTGCCAGCAGTTATTTAATGGACAGGGGGGACCAGCCCCAGCATTTT.

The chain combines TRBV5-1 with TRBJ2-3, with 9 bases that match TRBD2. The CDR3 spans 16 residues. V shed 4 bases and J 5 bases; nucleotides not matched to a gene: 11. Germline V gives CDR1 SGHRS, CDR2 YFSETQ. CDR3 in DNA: TGCGCCAGCAGCCCTAGAGGGCGGGGGGGTGGAGATACGCAGTATTTT. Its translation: CASSPRGRGGGDTQYF.

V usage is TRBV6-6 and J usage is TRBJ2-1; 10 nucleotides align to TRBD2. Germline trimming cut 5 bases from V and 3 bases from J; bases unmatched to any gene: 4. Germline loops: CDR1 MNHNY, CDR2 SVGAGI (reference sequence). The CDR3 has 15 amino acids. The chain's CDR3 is CASSETSGFYNEQFF. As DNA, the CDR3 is TGTGCCAGCAGTGAGACTAGCGGGTTCTACAATGAGCAGTTCTTC.

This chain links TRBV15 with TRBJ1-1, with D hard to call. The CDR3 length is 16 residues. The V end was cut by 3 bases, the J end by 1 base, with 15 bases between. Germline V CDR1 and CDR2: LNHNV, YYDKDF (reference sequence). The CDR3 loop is CATSSDLLKRNTEAFF. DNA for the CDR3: TGTGCCACCAGCAGTGACCTACTAAAACGGAACACTGAAGCTTTCTTT.

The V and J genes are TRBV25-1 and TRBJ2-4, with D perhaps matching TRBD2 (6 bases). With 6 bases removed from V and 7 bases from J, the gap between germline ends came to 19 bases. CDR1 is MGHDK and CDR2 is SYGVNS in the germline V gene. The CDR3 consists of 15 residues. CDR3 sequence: CASSSGAGPGNIQYF. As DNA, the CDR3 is TGTGCCAGCAGCTCCGGGGCGGGACCGGGGAACATTCAGTACTTC.

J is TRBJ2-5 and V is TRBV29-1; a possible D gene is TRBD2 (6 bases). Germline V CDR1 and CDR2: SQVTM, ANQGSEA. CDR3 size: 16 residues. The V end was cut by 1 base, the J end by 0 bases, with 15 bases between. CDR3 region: CSVEGQTRTNQETQYF. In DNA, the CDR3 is TGCAGCGTTGAAGGGCAGACGAGGACTAACCAAGAGACCCAGTACTTC.

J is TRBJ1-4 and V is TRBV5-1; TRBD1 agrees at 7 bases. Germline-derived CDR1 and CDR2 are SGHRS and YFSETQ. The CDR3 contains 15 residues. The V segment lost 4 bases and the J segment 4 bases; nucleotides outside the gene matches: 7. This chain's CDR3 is CASSIGGIGNEKLFF. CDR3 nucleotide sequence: TGCGCCAGCAGCATAGGGGGCATCGGTAATGAAAAACTGTTTTTT.

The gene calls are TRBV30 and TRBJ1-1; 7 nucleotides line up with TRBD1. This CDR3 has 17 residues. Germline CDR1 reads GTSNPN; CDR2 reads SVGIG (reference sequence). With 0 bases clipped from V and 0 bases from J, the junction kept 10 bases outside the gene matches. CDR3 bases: TGTGCCTGGAGTGTACGAATCGGACAGGCGATGAACACTGAAGCTTTCTTT. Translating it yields CAWSVRIGQAMNTEAFF.

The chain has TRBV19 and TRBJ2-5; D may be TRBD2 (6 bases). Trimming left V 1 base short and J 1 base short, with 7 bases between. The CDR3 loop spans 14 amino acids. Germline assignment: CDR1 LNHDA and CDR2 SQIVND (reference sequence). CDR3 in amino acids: CASSIGGVQETQYF. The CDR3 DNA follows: TGTGCCAGTAGTATAGGGGGGGTCCAAGAGACCCAGTACTTC.

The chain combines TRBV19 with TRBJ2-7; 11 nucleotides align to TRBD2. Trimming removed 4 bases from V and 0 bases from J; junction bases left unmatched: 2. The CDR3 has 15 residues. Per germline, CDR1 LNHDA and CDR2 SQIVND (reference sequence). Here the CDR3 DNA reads TGTGCCAGTAGTACAACTAGCGGGAGCTCCTACGAGCAGTACTTC. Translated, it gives CASSTTSGSSYEQYF. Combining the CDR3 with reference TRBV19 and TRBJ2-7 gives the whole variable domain DGGITQSPKYLFRKEGQNVTLSCEQNLNHDAMYWYRQDPGQGLRLIYYSQIVNDFQKGDIAEGYSVSREKKESFPLTVTSAQKNPTAFYLCASSTTSGSSYEQYFGPGTRLTVT.

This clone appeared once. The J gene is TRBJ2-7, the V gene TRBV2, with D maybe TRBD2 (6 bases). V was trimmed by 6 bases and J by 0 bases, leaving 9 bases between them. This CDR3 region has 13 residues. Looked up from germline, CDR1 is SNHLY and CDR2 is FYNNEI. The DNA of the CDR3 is TGTGCCAGCAGGCGGGACGGCTCCTACGAGCAGTACTTC. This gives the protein CASRRDGSYEQYF.

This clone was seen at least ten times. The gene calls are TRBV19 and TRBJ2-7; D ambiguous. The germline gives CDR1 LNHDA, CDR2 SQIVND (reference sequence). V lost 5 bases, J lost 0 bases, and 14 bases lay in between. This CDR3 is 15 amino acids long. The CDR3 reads CASSAQAESSYEQYF. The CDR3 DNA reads TGTGCCAGTAGTGCCCAGGCAGAAAGCTCCTACGAGCAGTACTTC.

The CDR3 loop reads CASALGGAWNQPQHF. In DNA form, the CDR3 reads TGTGCCAGCGCCTTGGGAGGGGCGTGGAATCAGCCCCAGCATTTT. The chain recombines TRBV2 with TRBJ1-5; TRBD1 is a possible D gene (5 bases). The CDR3 length is 15 residues. The V end lost 8 bases, the J end lost 4 bases, and 18 bases lay between the germline ends. Germline V gene sequence: CDR1 SNHLY, CDR2 FYNNEI. The full variable domain, rest sourced from reference TRBV2 and TRBJ1-5, is EPEVTQTPSHQVTQMGQEVILRCVPISNHLYFYWYRQILGQKVEFLVSFYNNEISEKSEIFDDQFSVERPDGSNFTLKIRSTKLEDSAMYFCASALGGAWNQPQHFGDGTRLSIL.

This chain's CDR3 is CASSSGMGETQYF. In DNA form, the CDR3 reads TGCGCCAGCAGCTCAGGGATGGGAGAGACCCAGTACTTC. The chain is built from TRBV5-1 and TRBJ2-5, with a tentative D call TRBD1 (5 bases). Germline V gene data show CDR1 as SGHRS and CDR2 as YFSETQ. V was pared by 3 bases and J by 4 bases, with 10 bases between. The CDR3 has 13 amino acids.

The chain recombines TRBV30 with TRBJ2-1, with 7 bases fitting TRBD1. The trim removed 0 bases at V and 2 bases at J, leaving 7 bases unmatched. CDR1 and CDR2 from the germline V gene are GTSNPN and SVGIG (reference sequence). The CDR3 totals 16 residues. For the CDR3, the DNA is TGTGCCTGGAGTGTATATCGAGGGGGCCCCTACAATGAGCAGTTCTTC. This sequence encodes CAWSVYRGGPYNEQFF.

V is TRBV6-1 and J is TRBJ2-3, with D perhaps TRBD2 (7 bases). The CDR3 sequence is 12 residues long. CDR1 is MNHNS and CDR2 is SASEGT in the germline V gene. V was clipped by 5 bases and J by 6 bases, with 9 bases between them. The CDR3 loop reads CASSRGADTQYF. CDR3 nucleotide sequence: TGTGCCAGCAGTCGGGGGGCCGATACGCAGTATTTT.

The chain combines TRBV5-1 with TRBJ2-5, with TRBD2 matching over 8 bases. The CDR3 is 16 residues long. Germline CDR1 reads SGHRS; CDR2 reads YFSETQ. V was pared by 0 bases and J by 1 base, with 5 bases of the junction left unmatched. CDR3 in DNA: TGCGCCAGCAGCTTGGCCGGCGGGGGGATCCAAGAGACCCAGTACTTC. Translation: CASSLAGGGIQETQYF.

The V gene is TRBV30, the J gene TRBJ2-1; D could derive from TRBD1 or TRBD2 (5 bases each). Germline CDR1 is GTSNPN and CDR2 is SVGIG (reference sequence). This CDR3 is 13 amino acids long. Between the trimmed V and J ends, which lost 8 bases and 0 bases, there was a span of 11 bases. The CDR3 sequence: CAGTASSYNEQFF. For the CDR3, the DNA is TGTGCCGGGACCGCGAGCTCCTACAATGAGCAGTTCTTC.

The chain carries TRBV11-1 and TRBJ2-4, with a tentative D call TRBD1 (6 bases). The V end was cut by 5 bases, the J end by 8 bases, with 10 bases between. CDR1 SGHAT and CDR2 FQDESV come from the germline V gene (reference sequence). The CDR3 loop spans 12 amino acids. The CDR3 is CASSENRDIQYF. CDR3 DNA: TGTGCCAGCAGCGAGAACAGGGACATTCAGTACTTC.

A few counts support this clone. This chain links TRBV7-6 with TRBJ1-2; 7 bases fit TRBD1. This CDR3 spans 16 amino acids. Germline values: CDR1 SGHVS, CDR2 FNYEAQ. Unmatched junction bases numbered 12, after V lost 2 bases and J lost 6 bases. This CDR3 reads CASSLQGGTSVDGYTF. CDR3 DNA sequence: TGTGCCAGCAGCTTACAGGGGGGCACTAGTGTGGATGGCTACACCTTC.

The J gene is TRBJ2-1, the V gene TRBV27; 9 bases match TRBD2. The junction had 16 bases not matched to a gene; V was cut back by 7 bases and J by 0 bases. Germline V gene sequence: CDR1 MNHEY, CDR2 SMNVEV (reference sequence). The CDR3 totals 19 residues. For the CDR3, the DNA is TGTGCCAGCAAAACTCGACTAAGCGGGAGGTCCCACTCCTACAATGAGCAGTTCTTC. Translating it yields CASKTRLSGRSHSYNEQFF.

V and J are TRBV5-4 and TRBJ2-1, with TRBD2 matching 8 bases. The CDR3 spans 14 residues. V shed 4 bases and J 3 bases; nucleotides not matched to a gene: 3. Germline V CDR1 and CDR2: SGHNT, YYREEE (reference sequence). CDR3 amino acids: CASSVGTSYNEQFF. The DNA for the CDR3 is TGTGCCAGCAGCGTCGGGACTAGCTACAATGAGCAGTTCTTC.

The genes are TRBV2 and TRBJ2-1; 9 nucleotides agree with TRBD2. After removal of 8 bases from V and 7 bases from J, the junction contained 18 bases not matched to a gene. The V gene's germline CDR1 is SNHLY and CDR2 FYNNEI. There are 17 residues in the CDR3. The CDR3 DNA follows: TGTGCCAGCTCGGTGCGGGGGGGCCTAAGTCCGGGGAATGAGCAGTTCTTC. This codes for CASSVRGGLSPGNEQFF.

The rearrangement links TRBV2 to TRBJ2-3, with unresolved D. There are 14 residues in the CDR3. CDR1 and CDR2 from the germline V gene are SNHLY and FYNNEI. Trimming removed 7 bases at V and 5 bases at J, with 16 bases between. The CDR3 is CASTRSPRKDTQYF. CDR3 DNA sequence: TGTGCCAGCACCAGGTCGCCAAGGAAAGATACGCAGTATTTT.

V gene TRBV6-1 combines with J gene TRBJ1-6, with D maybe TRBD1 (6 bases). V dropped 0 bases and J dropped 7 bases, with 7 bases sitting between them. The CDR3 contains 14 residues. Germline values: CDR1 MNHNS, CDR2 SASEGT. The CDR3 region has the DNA TGTGCCAGCAGTGAAGCGAGGGGGAATTCACCCCTCCACTTT. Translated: CASSEARGNSPLHF.

The CDR3, as DNA: TGTGCCATCAGTGAGATGAGCGGGAAGGGTGATGAGCAGTTCTTC. The encoded protein is CAISEMSGKGDEQFF. The chain employs TRBV10-3 and TRBJ2-1; 7 bases fit TRBD2. The CDR3 length is 15 residues. Germline V lookup: CDR1 ENHRY, CDR2 SYGVKD. V trimming: 2 bases; J trimming: 8 bases; junction bases outside the gene matches: 9.

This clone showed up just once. The CDR3 spells CASSLKTGDYGYTF. CDR3 in DNA: TGCGCCAGCAGCCTGAAGACAGGGGATTATGGCTACACCTTC. The chain recombines TRBV5-1 with TRBJ1-2; TRBD1 agrees at 8 bases. Germline CDR1 SGHRS, CDR2 YFSETQ. CDR3 length: 14 amino acids. The V gene end was trimmed by 4 bases and the J gene end by 5 bases; junction bases not matched to a gene: 7.